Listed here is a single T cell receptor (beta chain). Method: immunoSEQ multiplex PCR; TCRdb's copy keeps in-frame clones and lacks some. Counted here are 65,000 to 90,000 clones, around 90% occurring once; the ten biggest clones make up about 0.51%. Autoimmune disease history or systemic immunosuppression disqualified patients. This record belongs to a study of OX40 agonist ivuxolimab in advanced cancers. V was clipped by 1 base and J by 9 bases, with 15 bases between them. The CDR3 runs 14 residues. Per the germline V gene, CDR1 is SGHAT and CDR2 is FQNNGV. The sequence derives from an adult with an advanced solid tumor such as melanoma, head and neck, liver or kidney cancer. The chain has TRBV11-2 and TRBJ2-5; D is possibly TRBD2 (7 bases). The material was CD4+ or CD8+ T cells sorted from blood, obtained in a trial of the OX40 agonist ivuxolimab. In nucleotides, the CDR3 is TGTGCCAGCAGCTTAGGGGGGGGCTTTGAGGCCCAGTACTTC. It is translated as CASSLGGGFEAQYF.